Presented here are 15 T cell receptor beta chains from one specimen sequenced in a study of blood T cell repertoires in COVID-19. Method: immunoSEQ multiplex PCR; TCRdb's copy keeps in-frame clones and lacks some. The table has fewer than 350,000 clones, approximately 85% seen once. Sample: peripheral blood. These receptors all come from a young man with active or convalescent COVID-19.

V is TRBV3-1 (or the pseudogene TRBV3-2) and J is TRBJ2-7; the match to TRBD1 covers 11 bases. Per the germline V gene, CDR1 is LGHDT and CDR2 is YNNKEL (reference sequence). This CDR3 region has 15 residues. J was trimmed by 3 bases and V by 4 bases; bases with no gene match: 5. The CDR3 bases are TGTGCCAGCAGCCGCGGACAGGGGGCTATCTACGAGCAGTACTTC. Protein: CASSRGQGAIYEQYF.

J is TRBJ1-6 and V is TRBV5-4; D possibly corresponds to TRBD1 (5 bases). There are 14 residues in the CDR3. Looked up from germline, CDR1 is SGHNT and CDR2 is YYREEE (reference sequence). Trimming shortened V by 1 base and J by 9 bases, and 11 bases separated the two germline ends. CDR3 in amino acids: CASSLQGSVSPLHF. The CDR3 bases are TGTGCCAGCAGCTTGCAGGGATCTGTTTCACCCCTCCACTTT.

The chain is built from TRBV27 and TRBJ2-1; 7 nucleotides line up with TRBD1. Trimming cost V 6 bases and J 4 bases; bases outside gene matches: 6. The V gene's germline CDR1 is MNHEY and CDR2 SMNVEV (reference sequence). The CDR3 consists of 14 residues. The CDR3 region is CASSGSGQYNEQFF. The CDR3 region has the DNA TGTGCCAGCAGCGGTTCGGGACAGTACAATGAGCAGTTCTTC.

This rearrangement joins TRBV10-3 to TRBJ2-3; 9 bases are shared with TRBD2. V lost 1 base, J lost 3 bases, and 5 bases stayed unmatched. Germline V gives CDR1 ENHRY, CDR2 SYGVKD. The CDR3 covers 16 residues. CDR3 in DNA: TGTGCCATCAGTGAGTTTAGCGGGAGCCGAACAGATACGCAGTATTTT. Its protein is CAISEFSGSRTDTQYF.

Remarks on this clone: The identical CDR3 is also encoded by other nucleotide sequences in the sample. The chain recombines TRBV9 with TRBJ2-1, with D unclear. Trimming took off 0 bases at V and 5 bases at J, with 6 bases between the two ends. From germline, CDR1 is SGDLS and CDR2 YYNGEE. This CDR3 is 13 amino acids long. The CDR3 DNA is TGTGCCAGCAGCGTAGGGCAGAACAATGAGCAGTTCTTC. Protein product: CASSVGQNNEQFF.

The chain couples TRBV6-5 to TRBJ1-2; 7 bases align to TRBD1. Germline loops: CDR1 MNHEY, CDR2 SVGAGI. The CDR3 covers 15 residues. V lost 6 bases, J lost 4 bases, and 11 bases stayed unmatched. This chain's CDR3 is CASRQGSRVGYGYTF. CDR3 sequence (DNA): TGTGCCAGCAGACAGGGGTCCAGGGTGGGCTATGGCTACACCTTC.

The chain has TRBV10-3 and TRBJ1-2; TRBD1 matches 10 bases. V gave up 4 bases and J gave up 8 bases; unmatched junction bases: 1. This CDR3 contains 12 residues. Per germline, CDR1 ENHRY and CDR2 SYGVKD. The CDR3 is CAISGDRGGYTF. CDR3 sequence (DNA): TGTGCCATCAGTGGGGACAGGGGAGGCTACACCTTC.

The rearrangement links TRBV28 to TRBJ2-1; TRBD1 aligns across 9 bases. This CDR3 has 16 amino acids. V shed 6 bases, J shed 0 bases, and the junction held 6 bases outside the gene matches. CDR1 MDHEN and CDR2 SYDVKM come from the germline V gene. CDR3 amino acids: CASSQGTGSSYNEQFF. CDR3 in DNA: TGTGCCAGCAGCCAAGGGACAGGGAGCTCCTACAATGAGCAGTTCTTC. The full variable domain, rest sourced from reference TRBV28 and TRBJ2-1, is DVKVTQSSRYLVKRTGEKVFLECVQDMDHENMFWYRQDPGLGLRLIYFSYDVKMKEKGDIPEGYSVSREKKERFSLILESASTNQTSMYLCASSQGTGSSYNEQFFGPGTRLTVL.

This chain uses TRBV7-9 with TRBJ1-2, with 7 bases that match TRBD1. This CDR3 region has 14 residues. CDR1 is SEHNR, CDR2 FQNEAQ, per germline (reference sequence). J was trimmed by 4 bases and V by 1 base; bases with no gene match: 3. The CDR3 DNA sequence: TGTGCCAGCAGCTTAGAAGGGGGCCCCTATGGCTACACCTTC. This codes for CASSLEGGPYGYTF.

The rearrangement uses TRBV7-2 and TRBJ1-4; 8 nucleotides match TRBD1. The CDR3 is 15 residues long. The junction had 5 bases not matched to a gene; V was cut back by 0 bases and J by 8 bases. Germline lookup yields CDR1 SGHTA and CDR2 FQGNSA. CDR3 amino acids: CASSLAGQVGEKLFF. Written as DNA, the CDR3 is TGTGCCAGCAGCTTAGCGGGACAGGTGGGGGAAAAACTGTTTTTT.

This chain connects TRBV15 to TRBJ1-4; D remains ambiguous. CDR1 is LNHNV, CDR2 YYDKDF, per germline (reference sequence). The CDR3 totals 15 residues. V gave up 3 bases and J gave up 0 bases, with 8 bases separating them. The CDR3 region has the DNA TGTGCCACCAGCAGGTCGGTTGCAACTAATGAAAAACTGTTTTTT. Its translation: CATSRSVATNEKLFF.

The chain has TRBV6-2 or TRBV6-3 and TRBJ2-3; D is uncertain. CDR1 MNHEY and CDR2 SVGEGT come from the germline V gene. The CDR3 contains 16 residues. Trimming removed 2 bases at V and 1 base at J, with 13 bases between. CDR3 residues: CASSYPRVRRTDTQYF. Written as DNA, the CDR3 is TGTGCCAGCAGTTACCCCCGGGTGAGACGCACAGATACGCAGTATTTT.

The CDR3 region is CASSPQAPGGTDTQYF. CDR3 nucleotides: TGTGCCAGCAGCCCACAAGCGCCGGGGGGCACAGATACGCAGTATTTT. The gene calls are TRBV14 and TRBJ2-3; D is perhaps TRBD2 (6 bases). The germline V gene encodes CDR1 SGHDN and CDR2 FVKESK. The CDR3 is made up of 16 amino acids. V was shortened by 4 bases and J by 1 base, with 15 bases between the two germline ends.

J is TRBJ2-7 and V is TRBV5-1; D might be TRBD1 (6 bases). The CDR3 is made up of 14 amino acids. The germline V gene has CDR1 SGHRS and CDR2 YFSETQ. V gave up 3 bases and J gave up 0 bases, with 10 bases separating them. The CDR3 DNA reads TGCGCCAGCAGCTCGACAGGCCGCTCCTACGAGCAGTACTTC. Protein product: CASSSTGRSYEQYF.

This chain links TRBV6-5 with TRBJ1-2; 9 bases fit TRBD1. Unmatched junction bases numbered 5, after V lost 5 bases and J lost 4 bases. Germline-derived CDR1 and CDR2 are MNHEY and SVGAGI. The CDR3 length is 14 residues. Here the CDR3 reads CASSPQTGGYGYTF. CDR3 nucleotide sequence: TGTGCCAGCAGTCCTCAGACAGGGGGCTATGGCTACACCTTC.